This T cell receptor (beta chain) was sequenced for a study of shared clonotypes between healthy human individuals. Data came from immunoSEQ multiplex PCR; TCRdb stores just in-frame clones and leaves some out. Here the sample spans 1.4 million or so clones, about 98.5% being singletons. Nashville, Tennessee was home to all donors, each a Caucasian adult. CD45RA+ naive and CD45RA-negative memory subsets were separated from CD4+ cells. This clonotype was sampled from a man under 40 in good health. Sequencing used naive CD4+ T cells sorted from blood. Subset of the sample: CD45RA+ positively selected.

CDR3: CASTGGLDYEQYF. CDR3 sequence (DNA): TGTGCCAGTACAGGGGGCTTGGACTACGAGCAGTACTTC. This chain uses TRBV2 with TRBJ2-7; 9 bases line up with TRBD1. Germline V gene data show CDR1 as SNHLY and CDR2 as FYNNEI. V shed 9 bases and J 3 bases; nucleotides not matched to a gene: 6. The CDR3 covers 13 residues.